Listed below are T cell receptor beta chains from one sample, sequenced in a study of response to subunit inactivated influenza vaccine. Using its own MiXCR run on the RT-PCR reads, TCRdb lists one record per CDR3 protein. The sample yields a few hundred thousand distinct CDR3 sequences, 20% to 25% seen once. The material was PBMCs from blood, obtained less than 22 months after vaccination. All receptors come from a man between 50 and 69 years old who received an inactivated influenza vaccine. CDR3s leave out the opening cysteine and the closing phenylalanine or tryptophan.

CDR3 length	V gene	J gene	CDR3 protein
10	TRBV20-1	TRBJ2-3	SARDRFDTQY
12	TRBV12-3/TRBV12-4	TRBJ2-1	ASSRNLPGSAGF
10	TRBV5-1	TRBJ2-3	ASSLLADTQY
15	TRBV6-2/TRBV6-3	TRBJ2-2	ASSYSRGQPNTGELF
14	TRBV6-5	TRBJ1-1	ASSYPQQALNTEAF
16	TRBV4-3	TRBJ2-7	ASSQDSLRTGLNYEQY
12	TRBV9	TRBJ2-5	ASSPHGYQETQY
12	TRBV12-3/TRBV12-4	TRBJ1-6	ASSQDGYNSPLH
11	TRBV4-1	TRBJ1-5	ASSQVTGQPQH
12	TRBV7-9	TRBJ1-1	ASSLLELNTEAF
11	TRBV20-1	TRBJ2-7	SASGTSSYEQY
12	TRBV20-1	TRBJ2-5	SASSQGEGATQY
15	TRBV7-2	TRBJ2-3	ASSPWTSGREPDTQY
15	TRBV5-5	TRBJ2-2	ASSFSLAGVIPGELF
11	TRBV9	TRBJ2-2	ASSVEGIGELF
11	TRBV7-2	TRBJ2-7	ASSLSEGNEQY
12	TRBV4-2	TRBJ2-1	ASSRGSIAGEQF
11	TRBV7-9	TRBJ2-5	ASSLGLSETQY
18	TRBV15	TRBJ2-1	ATSRDLRASGRAGRNEQF
14	TRBV6-2/TRBV6-3	TRBJ2-3	ASSYSKSGNTDTQY
12	TRBV5-1	TRBJ1-4	ASRGTEAGEKLF
13	TRBV5-5	TRBJ1-1	ASREALGGFTEAF
12	TRBV29-1	TRBJ2-1	SVEDRDGYNEQF
17	TRBV18	TRBJ1-2	ASSPPSGTFTFFNYGYT
13	TRBV14	TRBJ2-1	ASSQVARTFNEQF
11	TRBV25-1	TRBJ1-1	ASRAAGDAEAF
15	TRBV29-1	TRBJ2-1	SAGQGWVGSSYNEQF
13	TRBV30	TRBJ2-7	AWSAGISLWDEQY
12	TRBV6-2/TRBV6-3	TRBJ2-5	ASSYLGNQETRY
12	TRBV24-1	TRBJ1-2	ATRGTGSNYGYT
12	TRBV6-5	TRBJ2-7	ASSYAGGPNEQY
13	TRBV9	TRBJ2-2	ASSVGPLNTGELF
12	TRBV3-1	TRBJ1-5	ASSQGWGNQPQH
14	TRBV2	TRBJ1-5	ASSGPSTGLNQPQH
12	TRBV2	TRBJ2-3	ASRWERLTDTQY
9	TRBV29-1	TRBJ1-1	RVTENTEAF
14	TRBV4-3	TRBJ2-7	ASSQDSLTVSYEQY
13	TRBV7-8	TRBJ1-1	ASSTGLGRNTEAF
12	TRBV12-3/TRBV12-4	TRBJ1-1	ATTPGQLNTEAF
14	TRBV14	TRBJ2-2	ASSQGQGSNTGELF
10	TRBV7-9	TRBJ2-1	ASSPGMNEQF
10	TRBV6-2/TRBV6-3	TRBJ2-7	ATNYRGYEQY
12	TRBV28	TRBJ1-6	ASKPGHFNSPLH